Below, 19 T cell receptor beta chains from the same sample are listed, as sequenced in a study of CD8+CD57+ T cells in acquired aplastic anemia. Sequenced patients had shown CD8+CD57+ cell expansion by flow cytometry. Genomic DNA, the template, was used for profiling of the TCR beta VDJ and CDR3. In TCRdb, the reads were re-called with MiXCR into one record per CDR3 protein. The table has 200,000 to 300,000 distinct CDR3 sequences, around half seen once. The material sequenced was sorted CD4+, CD8+, or CD8+CD57+ T cells (not recorded which) from PBMCs. These receptors were collected from a human donor with aplastic anemia.

This clonotype was counted a single time. This chain uses TRBV14 with TRBJ1-1, with TRBD1 as a possible D gene (5 bases). CDR3 size: 14 residues. Germline V gene data show CDR1 as SGHDN and CDR2 as FVKESK. The ends were cut back, 4 bases at V and 4 bases at J, with 13 bases in the middle. The CDR3 sequence is CASSRGSLGTEAFF. As DNA, the CDR3 is TGTGCCAGCAGCCGGGGGAGTTTGGGCACTGAAGCTTTCTTT.

The chain carries TRBV9 and TRBJ2-3; 10 nucleotides line up with TRBD1. The CDR3 covers 15 residues. The germline V gene has CDR1 SGDLS and CDR2 YYNGEE. Trimming removed 4 bases from V and 11 bases from J; junction bases left unmatched: 13. The CDR3: CASSPGQGEANEQYF. The CDR3 nucleotides read TGTGCCAGCAGCCCCGGACAGGGGGAAGCCAATGAGCAGTATTTT.

This clonotype was seen only a few times. V gene TRBV27 combines with J gene TRBJ2-7, with 8 bases identical to TRBD2. The CDR3 has 14 residues. Germline CDR1 reads MNHEY; CDR2 reads SMNVEV (reference sequence). Trimming at V came to 6 bases and at J to 3 bases, leaving 7 bases not matched to a gene. CDR3 coding DNA: TGTGCCAGCAGCTCATCGGGGGGGTACTACGAGCAGTACTTC. The encoded protein is CASSSSGGYYEQYF.

This clonotype was counted many times. The chain has TRBV7-9 and TRBJ1-6; 9 bases agree with TRBD1. The CDR3 extends over 15 amino acids. V lost 5 bases to trimming and J lost 9 bases; unmatched junction nucleotides: 8. The germline V gene has CDR1 SEHNR and CDR2 FQNEAQ (reference sequence). CDR3 in DNA: TGTGCCAGCAGCCGCAAGACAGGGGGAATTTCACCCCTCCACTTT. Its protein product is CASSRKTGGISPLHF.

This clonotype has just one count. The chain has TRBV5-6 and TRBJ2-7; D uncertain. The CDR3 is 14 amino acids. The germline V gene encodes CDR1 SGHDT and CDR2 YYEEEE. The V gene lost 0 bases and the J gene lost 3 bases, with 10 bases spanning the gap. CDR3 residues: CASSLGPESYEQYF. The CDR3 region has the DNA TGTGCCAGCAGCTTGGGACCGGAGAGCTACGAGCAGTACTTC. Variable domain in full (rest from reference TRBV5-6 and TRBJ2-7): DAGVTQSPTHLIKTRGQQVTLRCSPKSGHDTVSWYQQALGQGPQFIFQYYEEEERQRGNFPDRFSGHQFPNYSSELNVNALLLGDSALYLCASSLGPESYEQYFGPGTRLTVT.

The genes are TRBV12-3 or TRBV12-4 and TRBJ2-7, with TRBD2 matching 10 bases. This CDR3 is built from 17 residues. The V and J ends lost 4 bases and 0 bases, in that order; junction bases with no gene match: 9. The CDR3 coding sequence is TGTGCCAGCAGTTCACCACCCGGGACTAGCGTCTCCTACGAGCAGTACTTC. Amino acid sequence: CASSSPPGTSVSYEQYF.

Points on this clonotype: A read error may produce the germline difference seen at one junction end. This rearrangement joins TRBV24-1 to TRBJ2-1; TRBD1 agrees at 9 bases. CDR3 size: 13 residues. Germline assignment: CDR1 KGHDR and CDR2 SFDVKD. The CDR3 DNA is TGTGCCACCTCCGGGACAGGGTCGAATGGGCAGTTCTTC. Protein: CATSGTGSNGQFF.

This clonotype was recorded many times. J is TRBJ1-2 and V is TRBV29-1, with D perhaps matching TRBD1 (6 bases). V was clipped by 2 bases and J by 8 bases, with 27 bases between them. The CDR3 contains 17 residues. Germline assignment: CDR1 SQVTM and CDR2 ANQGSEA. For the CDR3, the DNA is TGCAGCGTTGAAAGCCGGGGGCAAGAGGGGCCGACGGGGGGCTACACCTTC. Protein sequence: CSVESRGQEGPTGGYTF.

At least ten counts were recorded for this clonotype. This sequence joins TRBV5-6 and TRBJ1-5; TRBD1 matches 9 bases. There are 16 residues in the CDR3. CDR1 SGHDT and CDR2 YYEEEE come from the germline V gene. V lost 2 bases and J lost 7; bases outside the gene matches: 10. The CDR3 reads CASSLGSGTGFQPQHF. The CDR3 DNA follows: TGTGCCAGCAGCTTAGGGTCCGGGACAGGGTTCCAGCCCCAGCATTTT. Filled out from reference TRBV5-6 and TRBJ1-5, the complete variable domain reads DAGVTQSPTHLIKTRGQQVTLRCSPKSGHDTVSWYQQALGQGPQFIFQYYEEEERQRGNFPDRFSGHQFPNYSSELNVNALLLGDSALYLCASSLGSGTGFQPQHFGDGTRLSIL.

The rearrangement links TRBV7-2 to TRBJ1-1; D possibly corresponds to TRBD1 (6 bases). Germline V lookup: CDR1 SGHTA, CDR2 FQGNSA. V lost 5 bases to trimming and J lost 3 bases, with 10 bases between them. The CDR3 length is 13 residues. Written as DNA, the CDR3 is TGTGCCAGCAGCACCTCAGGGGACACTGAAGCTTTCTTT. Translation gives CASSTSGDTEAFF.

This clonotype was detected many times. The rearrangement uses TRBV29-1 and TRBJ1-3; tentative D call: TRBD1 (5 bases). Per germline, CDR1 SQVTM and CDR2 ANQGSEA. Between the trimmed V and J ends, which lost 6 bases and 0 bases, there was a span of 9 bases. The CDR3 is 13 residues long. CDR3 sequence: CSVADSSGNTIYF. The CDR3, as DNA: TGCAGCGTCGCCGACAGCTCTGGAAACACCATATATTTT.

J is TRBJ1-5 and V is TRBV7-8; D remains ambiguous. Germline lookup yields CDR1 SGHVS and CDR2 FQNEAQ. This CDR3 is 15 amino acids long. V lost 1 base to trimming and J lost 4 bases, with 11 bases between them. The CDR3 DNA reads as TGTGCCAGCAGCTTAGACTTCTCGGGGAATCAGCCCCAGCATTTT. Amino acids: CASSLDFSGNQPQHF.

This clonotype occurred many times. This sequence joins TRBV4-1 and TRBJ2-1; D ambiguous. The V and J ends lost 5 bases and 4 bases respectively, with 9 bases between them. The CDR3 spans 13 residues. In germline, CDR1 is MGHRA, CDR2 YSYEKL. This CDR3 reads CASSWRQYNEQFF. DNA of the CDR3: TGCGCCAGCAGCTGGCGGCAATACAATGAGCAGTTCTTC.

This clonotype was found many times. The rearrangement uses TRBV7-9 and TRBJ2-7; D is undetermined. The CDR3 runs 17 residues. The V gene lost 2 bases and the J gene lost 2 bases, with 19 bases spanning the gap. In germline, CDR1 is SEHNR, CDR2 FQNEAQ (reference sequence). The CDR3, as DNA: TGTGCCAGCAGCTTACTTTCCCTGGCGGCCGCCCCCTACGAGCAGTACTTC. As protein: CASSLLSLAAAPYEQYF.

This clonotype was observed many times. The V gene is TRBV5-1, the J gene TRBJ1-6, with D possibly matching TRBD1 (5 bases). The germline CDR1 and CDR2 sequences are SGHRS and YFSETQ. The CDR3 sequence is 18 residues long. V lost 5 bases to trimming and J lost 0 bases, with 18 bases between them. This CDR3 is CASSQSSGGSSYNSPLHF. The CDR3 DNA follows: TGCGCCAGCAGTCAATCCTCGGGGGGGAGCTCCTATAATTCACCCCTCCACTTT.

The rearrangement joins TRBV7-9 to TRBJ1-6; weak D call: TRBD1 (5 bases). Germline-derived CDR1 and CDR2 are SEHNR and FQNEAQ (reference sequence). V was trimmed by 4 bases and J by 10 bases, leaving 11 bases between them. The CDR3 consists of 13 residues. CDR3 DNA: TGTGCCAGCAGCTCGGCGCAGGGCTCACCCCTCCACTTT. Translation: CASSSAQGSPLHF.

J is TRBJ1-4 and V is TRBV28; TRBD1 agrees at 7 bases. There are 16 residues in the CDR3. Germline V gene data show CDR1 as MDHEN and CDR2 as SYDVKM. J was trimmed by 0 bases and V by 7 bases; bases with no gene match: 8. The CDR3 region is CASIGGQYATNEKLFF. In DNA form, the CDR3 reads TGTGCCAGCATTGGGGGACAGTATGCAACTAATGAAAAACTGTTTTTT. Full variable domain (missing parts from reference TRBV28 and TRBJ1-4): DVKVTQSSRYLVKRTGEKVFLECVQDMDHENMFWYRQDPGLGLRLIYFSYDVKMKEKGDIPEGYSVSREKKERFSLILESASTNQTSMYLCASIGGQYATNEKLFFGSGTQLSVL.

There are a few counts of this clonotype. The rearrangement uses TRBV15 and TRBJ2-5; TRBD1 agrees at 7 bases. V dropped 7 bases and J dropped 5; count of bases not matched to a gene: 7. Germline V lookup: CDR1 LNHNV, CDR2 YYDKDF (reference sequence). This CDR3 comprises 13 residues. The CDR3 DNA sequence: TGTGCCACCACTGAGGGACAGACGGAGACCCAGTACTTC. Its protein is CATTEGQTETQYF. Variable domain in full (rest from reference TRBV15 and TRBJ2-5): DAMVIQNPRYQVTQFGKPVTLSCSQTLNHNVMYWYQQKSSQAPKLLFHYYDKDFNNEADTPDNFQSRRPNTSFCFLDIRSPGLGDTAMYLCATTEGQTETQYFGPGTRLLVL.

This clonotype was observed a few times. This chain uses TRBV20-1 with TRBJ2-7; 9 bases align to TRBD2. The CDR3 contains 14 residues. Germline CDR1 DFQATT, CDR2 SNEGSKA (reference sequence). With V trimmed by 0 bases and J by 2 bases, 2 bases remained unmatched. The CDR3 DNA is TGCAGTGCTAGAGATGCGGGAGGGACCTACGAGCAGTACTTC. Translating it yields CSARDAGGTYEQYF.